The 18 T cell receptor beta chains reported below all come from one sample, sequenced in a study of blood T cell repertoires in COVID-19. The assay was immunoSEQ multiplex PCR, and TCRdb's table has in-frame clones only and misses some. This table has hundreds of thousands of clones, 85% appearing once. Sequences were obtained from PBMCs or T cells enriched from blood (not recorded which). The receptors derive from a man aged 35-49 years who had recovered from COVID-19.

The CDR3, as DNA: TGTGCCAGCAGTTTATCGGGAGGGCAAATGTCCTACGAGCAGTACTTC. This encodes CASSLSGGQMSYEQYF. The chain is built from TRBV27 and TRBJ2-7; the match to TRBD2 covers 7 bases. Per germline, CDR1 MNHEY and CDR2 SMNVEV (reference sequence). The ends lost 0 bases at V and 1 base at J; junction bases unmatched: 6. CDR3 length equals 16 residues.

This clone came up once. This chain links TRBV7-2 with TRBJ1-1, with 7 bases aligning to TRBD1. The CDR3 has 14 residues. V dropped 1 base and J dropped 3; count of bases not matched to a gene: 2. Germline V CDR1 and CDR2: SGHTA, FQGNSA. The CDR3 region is CASSLDQGDTEAFF. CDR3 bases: TGTGCCAGCAGCTTAGATCAGGGGGACACTGAAGCTTTCTTT.

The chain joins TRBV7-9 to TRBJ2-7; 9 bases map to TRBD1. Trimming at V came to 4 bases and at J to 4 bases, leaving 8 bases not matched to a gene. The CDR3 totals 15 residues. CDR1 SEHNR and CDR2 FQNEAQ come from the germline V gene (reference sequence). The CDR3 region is CASSSAGTGIYEQYF. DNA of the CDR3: TGTGCCAGCAGCTCTGCCGGGACAGGGATTTACGAGCAGTACTTC.

The DNA for the CDR3 is TGTGCCAGCAGCCCCAGGGGGCGCCTGGACGAGCAGTACTTC. The encoded protein is CASSPRGRLDEQYF. The chain recombines TRBV5-4 with TRBJ2-7; 8 nucleotides match TRBD1. Germline CDR1 is SGHNT and CDR2 is YYREEE (reference sequence). The CDR3 loop spans 14 amino acids. V was pared by 4 bases and J by 5 bases, with 8 bases of the junction left unmatched.

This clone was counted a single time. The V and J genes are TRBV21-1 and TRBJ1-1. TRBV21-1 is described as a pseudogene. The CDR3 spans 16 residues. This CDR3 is CASTLPGRRENTEAFF. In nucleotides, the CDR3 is TGTGCCAGCACCCTACCGGGGCGGAGGGAAAACACTGAAGCTTTCTTT.

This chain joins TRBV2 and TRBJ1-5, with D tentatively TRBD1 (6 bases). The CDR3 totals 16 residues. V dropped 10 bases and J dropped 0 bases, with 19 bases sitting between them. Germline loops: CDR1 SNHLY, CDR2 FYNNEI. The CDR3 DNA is TGTGCCAAAAGTCAGGGGCCCCTAGGTAGCAATCAGCCCCAGCATTTT. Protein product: CAKSQGPLGSNQPQHF.

The DNA of the CDR3 is TGTGCCAGCAGCTTAGATCAGGCTGGGGGCTACACCTTC. It encodes CASSLDQAGGYTF. The chain employs TRBV7-9 and TRBJ1-2; D is undetermined. CDR1 and CDR2 from the germline V gene are SEHNR and FQNEAQ (reference sequence). The CDR3 has 13 residues. Trimming stripped 1 base from V and 8 bases from J, with 11 bases between.

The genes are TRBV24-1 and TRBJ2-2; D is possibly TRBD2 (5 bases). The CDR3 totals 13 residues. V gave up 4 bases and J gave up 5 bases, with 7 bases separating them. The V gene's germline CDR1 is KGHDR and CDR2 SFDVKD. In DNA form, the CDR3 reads TGTGCCACCAGTGAACTAGTAACCGGGGAGCTGTTTTTT. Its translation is CATSELVTGELFF.

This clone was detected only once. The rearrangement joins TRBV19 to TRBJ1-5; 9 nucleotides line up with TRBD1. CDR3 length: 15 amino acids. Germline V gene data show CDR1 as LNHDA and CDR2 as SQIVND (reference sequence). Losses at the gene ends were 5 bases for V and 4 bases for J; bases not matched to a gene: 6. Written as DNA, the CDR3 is TGTGCCAGTAGTTGGACAGGGGTGGGGAATCAGCCCCAGCATTTT. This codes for CASSWTGVGNQPQHF.

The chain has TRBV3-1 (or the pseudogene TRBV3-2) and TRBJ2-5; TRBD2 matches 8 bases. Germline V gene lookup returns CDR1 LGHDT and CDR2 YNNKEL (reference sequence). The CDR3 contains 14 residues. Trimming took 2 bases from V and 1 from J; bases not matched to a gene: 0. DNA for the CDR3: TGTGCCAGCAGCCAACTAGCGGGCCAAGAGACCCAGTACTTC. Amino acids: CASSQLAGQETQYF.

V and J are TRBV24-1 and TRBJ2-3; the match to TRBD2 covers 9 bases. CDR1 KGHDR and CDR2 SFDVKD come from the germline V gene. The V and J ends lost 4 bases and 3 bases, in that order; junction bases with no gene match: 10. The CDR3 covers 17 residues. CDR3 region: CATSDLNSGSLTDTQYF. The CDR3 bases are TGTGCCACCAGTGACCTGAATAGCGGGAGTCTGACAGATACGCAGTATTTT.

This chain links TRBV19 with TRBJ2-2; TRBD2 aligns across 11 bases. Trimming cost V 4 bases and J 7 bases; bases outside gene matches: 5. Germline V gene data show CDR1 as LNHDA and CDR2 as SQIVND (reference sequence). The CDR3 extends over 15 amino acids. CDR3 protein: CASSTGLAAGGELFF. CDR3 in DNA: TGTGCCAGTAGTACGGGACTAGCGGCCGGCGGGGAGCTGTTTTTT.

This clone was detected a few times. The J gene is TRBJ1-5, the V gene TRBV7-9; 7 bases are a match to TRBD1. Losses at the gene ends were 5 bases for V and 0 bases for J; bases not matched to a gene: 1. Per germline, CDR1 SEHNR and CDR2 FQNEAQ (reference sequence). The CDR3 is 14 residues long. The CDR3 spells CASSRTGSNQPQHF. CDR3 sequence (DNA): TGTGCCAGCAGCAGGACAGGTAGCAATCAGCCCCAGCATTTT. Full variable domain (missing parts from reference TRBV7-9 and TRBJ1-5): DTGVSQNPRHKITKRGQNVTFRCDPISEHNRLYWYRQTLGQGPEFLTYFQNEAQLEKSRLLSDRFSAERPKGSFSTLEIQRTEQGDSAMYLCASSRTGSNQPQHFGDGTRLSIL.

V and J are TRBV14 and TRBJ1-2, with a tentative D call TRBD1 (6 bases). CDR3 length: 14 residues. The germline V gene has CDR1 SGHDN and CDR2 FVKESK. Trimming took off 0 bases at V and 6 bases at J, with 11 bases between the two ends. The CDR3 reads CASSQESGAHGYTF. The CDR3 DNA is TGTGCCAGCAGCCAAGAGTCAGGGGCGCATGGCTACACCTTC.

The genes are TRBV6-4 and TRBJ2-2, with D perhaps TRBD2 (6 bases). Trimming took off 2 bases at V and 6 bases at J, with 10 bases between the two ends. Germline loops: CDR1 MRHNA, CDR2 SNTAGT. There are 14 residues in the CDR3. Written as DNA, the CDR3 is TGTGCCAGCAGTGACAGGGGAGGATCCGGGGAGCTGTTTTTT. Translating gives CASSDRGGSGELFF.

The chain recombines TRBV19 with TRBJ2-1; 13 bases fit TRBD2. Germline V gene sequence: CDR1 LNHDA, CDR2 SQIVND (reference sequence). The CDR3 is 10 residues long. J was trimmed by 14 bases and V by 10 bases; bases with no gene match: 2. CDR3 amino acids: CATGTSGEFF. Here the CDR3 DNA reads TGTGCCACCGGGACTAGCGGGGAGTTCTTC.

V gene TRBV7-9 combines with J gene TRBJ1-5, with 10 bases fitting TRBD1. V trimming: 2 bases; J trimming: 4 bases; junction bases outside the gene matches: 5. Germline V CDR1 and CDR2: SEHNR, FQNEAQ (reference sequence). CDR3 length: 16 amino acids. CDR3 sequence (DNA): TGTGCCAGCAGCTTATACGGGACAGGGGAAAATCAGCCCCAGCATTTT. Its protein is CASSLYGTGENQPQHF.

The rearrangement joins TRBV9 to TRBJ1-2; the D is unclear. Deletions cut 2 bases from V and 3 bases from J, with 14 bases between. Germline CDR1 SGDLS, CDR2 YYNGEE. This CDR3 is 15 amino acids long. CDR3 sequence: CASSVDAEGYYGYTF. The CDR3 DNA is TGTGCCAGCAGCGTGGACGCGGAGGGCTACTATGGCTACACCTTC.